This entry features one TCR beta chain sequence. The CDR3 sequence is 12 residues long. Germline loops: CDR1 KGHSH, CDR2 LQKENI. Trimming at V came to 3 bases and at J to 10 bases, leaving 6 bases not matched to a gene. These data are taken from a study of T cell changes during pregnancy in multiple sclerosis. Sequenced by immunoSEQ multiplex PCR; TCRdb stores in-frame clones only, minus some. The sample has over 50,000 clones; more than 75% are singletons. This rearrangement joins TRBV18 to TRBJ2-7, with 7 bases matching TRBD1. The sequencing here drew on peripheral blood, taken in the third trimester of pregnancy. This TCR came from a female donor in good health, enrolled as a control in a pregnancy study. The CDR3 loop is CASSPLGTDQYF. In nucleotides, the CDR3 is TGTGCCAGCTCACCTCTAGGGACAGACCAGTACTTC.